The entry that follows covers one TCR beta chain sequence. V was cut by 0 bases and J by 6 bases, with 7 bases left in between. CDR1 and CDR2 (germline): MNHEY, SMNVEV (reference sequence). The length of the CDR3 is 13 residues. These data originate in a study of early T cells in non-severe SARS-CoV-2 infection. Researchers tagged individual cDNA molecules with unique molecular identifiers. In TCRdb, the 5' RACE reads were re-called with MiXCR into one record per CDR3 protein. The data hold about 42,000 distinct CDR3 sequences, with around 6.9% observed a single time. The sequenced sample was whole blood. This chain joins TRBV27 and TRBJ2-3; no clear D. The sequence came from an adult who was a healthcare worker with PCR-confirmed SARS-CoV-2 infection or an uninfected control (not recorded which). As DNA, the CDR3 is TGTGCCAGCAGTTTATCTACGGGTGATACGCAGTATTTT. Encoded protein: CASSLSTGDTQYF.